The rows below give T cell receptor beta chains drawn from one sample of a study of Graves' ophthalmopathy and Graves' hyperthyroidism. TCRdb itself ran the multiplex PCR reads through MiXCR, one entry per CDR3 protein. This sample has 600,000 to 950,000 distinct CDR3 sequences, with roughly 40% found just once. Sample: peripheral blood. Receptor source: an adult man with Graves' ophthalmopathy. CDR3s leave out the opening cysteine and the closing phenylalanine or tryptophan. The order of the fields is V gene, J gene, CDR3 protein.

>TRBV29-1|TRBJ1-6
SFSAGTANSPLH
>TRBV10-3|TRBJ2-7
ASSRTSEEQY
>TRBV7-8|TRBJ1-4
ASSLSIPATNEKLF
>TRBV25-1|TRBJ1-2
ASSHGSGLGYT
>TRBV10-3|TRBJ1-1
ASSRSTGYTEAF
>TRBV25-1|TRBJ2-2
ASSAGAPTGELF
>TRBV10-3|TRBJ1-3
AISAGPGNTIY
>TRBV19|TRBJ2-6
ASSPDRDGANVLT
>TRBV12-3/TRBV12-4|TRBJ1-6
ASSRTGPNSPLH
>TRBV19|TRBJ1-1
ASTYSSDRLNTEAF
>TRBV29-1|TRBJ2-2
SVEGGNTGELF
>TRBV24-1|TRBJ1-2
ATSQGQSYGYT
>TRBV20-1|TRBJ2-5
SAGEEGLGETQY
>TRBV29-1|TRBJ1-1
SVLGQNTEAF
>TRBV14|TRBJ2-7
ASSPIRATYEQY
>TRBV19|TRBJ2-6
ASSIGGQGANVLT